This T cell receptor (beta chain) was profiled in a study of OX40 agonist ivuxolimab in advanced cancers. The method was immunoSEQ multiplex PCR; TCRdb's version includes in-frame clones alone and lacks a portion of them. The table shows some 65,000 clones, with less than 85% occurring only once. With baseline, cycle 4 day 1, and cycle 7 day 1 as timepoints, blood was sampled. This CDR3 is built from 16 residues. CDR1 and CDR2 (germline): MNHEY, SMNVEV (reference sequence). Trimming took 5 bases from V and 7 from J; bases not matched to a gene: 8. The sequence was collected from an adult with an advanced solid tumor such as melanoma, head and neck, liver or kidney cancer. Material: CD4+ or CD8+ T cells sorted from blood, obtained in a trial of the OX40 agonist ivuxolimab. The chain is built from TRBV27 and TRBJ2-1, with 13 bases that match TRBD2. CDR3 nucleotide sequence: TGTGCCAGCAGTCCTAGACTAGCGGGAGGACATAATGAGCAGTTCTTC. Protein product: CASSPRLAGGHNEQFF.